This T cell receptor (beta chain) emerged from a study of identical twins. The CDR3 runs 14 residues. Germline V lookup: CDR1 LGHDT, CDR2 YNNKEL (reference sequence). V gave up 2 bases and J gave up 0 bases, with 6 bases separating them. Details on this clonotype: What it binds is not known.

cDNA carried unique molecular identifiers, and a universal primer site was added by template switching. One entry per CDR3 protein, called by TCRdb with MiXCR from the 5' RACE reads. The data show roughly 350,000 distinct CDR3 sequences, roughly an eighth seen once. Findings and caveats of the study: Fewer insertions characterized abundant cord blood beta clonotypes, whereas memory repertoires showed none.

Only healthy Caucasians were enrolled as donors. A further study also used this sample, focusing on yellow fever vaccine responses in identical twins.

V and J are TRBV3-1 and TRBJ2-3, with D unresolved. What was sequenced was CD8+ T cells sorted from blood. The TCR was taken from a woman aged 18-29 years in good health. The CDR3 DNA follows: TGTGCCAGCAGCCAACGTAGAAGCACAGATACGCAGTATTTT. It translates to CASSQRRSTDTQYF.